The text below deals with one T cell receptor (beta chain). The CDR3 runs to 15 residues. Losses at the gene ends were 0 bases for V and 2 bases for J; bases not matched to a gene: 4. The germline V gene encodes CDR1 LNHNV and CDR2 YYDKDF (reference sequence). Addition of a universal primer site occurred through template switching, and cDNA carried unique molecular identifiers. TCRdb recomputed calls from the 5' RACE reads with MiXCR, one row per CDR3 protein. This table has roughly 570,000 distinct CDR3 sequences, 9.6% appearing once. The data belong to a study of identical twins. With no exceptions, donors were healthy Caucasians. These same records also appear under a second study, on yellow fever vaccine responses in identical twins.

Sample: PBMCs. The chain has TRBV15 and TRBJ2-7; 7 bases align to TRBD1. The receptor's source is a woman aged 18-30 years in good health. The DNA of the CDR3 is TGTGCCACCAGCAGAGATTTAGGGACAGCCTACGAGCAGTACTTC. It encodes CATSRDLGTAYEQYF.